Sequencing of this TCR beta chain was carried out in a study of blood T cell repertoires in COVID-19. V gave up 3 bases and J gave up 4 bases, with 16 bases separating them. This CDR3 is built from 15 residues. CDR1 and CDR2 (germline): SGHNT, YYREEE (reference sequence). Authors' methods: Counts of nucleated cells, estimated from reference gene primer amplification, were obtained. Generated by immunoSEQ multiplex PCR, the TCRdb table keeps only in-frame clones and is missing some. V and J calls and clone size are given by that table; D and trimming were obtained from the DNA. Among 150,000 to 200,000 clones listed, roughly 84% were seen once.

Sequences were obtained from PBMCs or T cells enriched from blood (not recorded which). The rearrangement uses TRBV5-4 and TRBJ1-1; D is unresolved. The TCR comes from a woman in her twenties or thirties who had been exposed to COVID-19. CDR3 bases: TGTGCCAGCAGCTGGGAGGGAACCCGAGGCACTGAAGCTTTCTTT. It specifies CASSWEGTRGTEAFF.